The 26 T cell receptor beta chains below were found in one sample sequenced in a study of OX40 agonist ivuxolimab in advanced cancers. The method was immunoSEQ multiplex PCR; TCRdb's version includes in-frame clones alone and lacks a portion of them. The table includes roughly 26,000 clones, roughly 90% detected once. This specimen consisted of CD4+ or CD8+ T cells sorted from blood, obtained in a trial of the OX40 agonist ivuxolimab. The receptors were gathered from an adult with an advanced solid tumor such as melanoma, head and neck, liver or kidney cancer.

This clone has just a few counts. The gene calls are TRBV11-3 and TRBJ2-1; D is unresolved. Germline assignment: CDR1 SGHNT and CDR2 YENEEA. Trimming removed 4 bases at V and 6 bases at J, with 10 bases between. This CDR3 has 13 amino acids. The CDR3 nucleotides are TGTGCCAGCAGCTCGGGCGGACCCAATGAGCAGTTCTTC. Translated: CASSSGGPNEQFF.

V is TRBV2 and J is TRBJ2-7; a weak D match, TRBD1 (5 bases). The CDR3 covers 13 residues. Trimming pared 7 bases from V and 1 base from J, leaving 11 bases between. Germline CDR1 is SNHLY and CDR2 is FYNNEI. CDR3 DNA sequence: TGTGCCAGCAATCCGCAGGGATCCTACGAGCAGTACTTC. It encodes CASNPQGSYEQYF.

This chain joins TRBV4-3 and TRBJ1-2; 7 bases match TRBD1. The V gene's germline CDR1 is LGHNA and CDR2 YSLEER. The V and J ends lost 5 bases and 0 bases, in that order; junction bases with no gene match: 6. The CDR3 is 15 residues long. CDR3 DNA sequence: TGCGCCAGCAGCTATTCCGGGACAGCTAACTATGGCTACACCTTC. Translating it yields CASSYSGTANYGYTF.

The V and J genes are TRBV4-3 and TRBJ1-4; 8 nucleotides align to TRBD1. The CDR3 is made up of 14 amino acids. CDR1 and CDR2 (germline): LGHNA, YSLEER. J gave up 8 bases and V 4 bases, and 6 bases lay outside the gene matches. CDR3 sequence: CASSLGQVKEKLFF. The DNA of the CDR3 is TGCGCCAGCAGCCTGGGACAGGTGAAGGAAAAACTGTTTTTT.

This chain connects TRBV7-8 to TRBJ1-4, with D possibly TRBD1 on 5 matching bases. CDR3 length equals 15 residues. Germline values: CDR1 SGHVS, CDR2 FQNEAQ. Trimming stripped 2 bases from V and 3 bases from J, with 10 bases between. The CDR3 sequence is CASSLIGGPNEKLFF. In DNA, the CDR3 is TGTGCCAGCAGCTTAATCGGGGGTCCTAATGAAAAACTGTTTTTT.

This sequence joins TRBV6-6 and TRBJ2-5; weak D call: TRBD2 (6 bases). This CDR3 contains 13 residues. Germline V gives CDR1 MNHNY, CDR2 SVGAGI (reference sequence). Trimming cost V 5 bases and J 5 bases, with 12 bases left between them. The CDR3 loop reads CASSALATETQYF. The DNA of the CDR3 is TGTGCCAGCAGTGCGCTAGCGACTGAGACCCAGTACTTC.

This clone was counted between two and nine times. The chain couples TRBV9 to TRBJ2-7; 8 positions agree with TRBD2. Germline V gene sequence: CDR1 SGDLS, CDR2 YYNGEE. Trimming at V came to 0 bases and at J to 6 bases, leaving 8 bases not matched to a gene. The CDR3 has 15 residues. The CDR3 sequence: CASSVAGLGSGEQYF. As DNA, the CDR3 is TGTGCCAGCAGCGTAGCGGGACTAGGATCGGGCGAGCAGTACTTC.

The rearrangement joins TRBV7-6 to TRBJ2-7; 9 bases map to TRBD1. The CDR3 loop spans 15 amino acids. The germline gives CDR1 SGHVS, CDR2 FNYEAQ. J was trimmed by 4 bases and V by 3 bases; bases with no gene match: 7. CDR3 loop: CASSFTGTGSYEQYF. DNA for the CDR3: TGTGCCAGCAGCTTCACCGGGACAGGGTCGTACGAGCAGTACTTC.

This chain joins TRBV5-4 and TRBJ1-2; D is undetermined. The CDR3 has 13 amino acids. CDR1 is SGHNT, CDR2 YYREEE, per germline (reference sequence). Deletions cut 1 base from V and 3 bases from J, with 7 bases between. CDR3 sequence reads: CASSLPPDYGYTF. CDR3 bases: TGTGCCAGCAGCTTGCCCCCCGACTATGGCTACACCTTC.

The V call is TRBV7-2, the J call TRBJ2-7; D is ambiguous. The CDR3 runs to 13 residues. Trimming cost V 7 bases and J 3 bases, with 13 bases left between them. CDR1 is SGHTA, CDR2 FQGNSA, per germline. The CDR3 sequence is CASTYNSRYEQYF. The CDR3 nucleotides are TGTGCCAGCACCTACAACAGTCGCTACGAGCAGTACTTC.

The chain is built from TRBV9 and TRBJ1-3; the D is unclear. This CDR3 has 12 residues. The germline V gene has CDR1 SGDLS and CDR2 YYNGEE. V was trimmed by 3 bases and J by 1 base, leaving 2 bases between them. CDR3 loop: CASSGSGNTIYF. The DNA of the CDR3 is TGTGCCAGCAGCGGGTCTGGAAACACCATATATTTT. Variable domain in full (rest from reference TRBV9 and TRBJ1-3): DSGVTQTPKHLITATGQRVTLRCSPRSGDLSVYWYQQSLDQGLQFLIQYYNGEERAKGNILERFSAQQFPDLHSELNLSSLELGDSALYFCASSGSGNTIYFGEGSWLTVV.

The rearrangement uses TRBV18 and TRBJ1-1, with D possibly matching TRBD1 (5 bases). Trimming removed 5 bases at V and 0 bases at J, with 13 bases between. Germline CDR1 is KGHSH and CDR2 is LQKENI. The CDR3 consists of 15 residues. The CDR3 sequence is CASSSEQVLNTEAFF. The CDR3 DNA follows: TGTGCCAGCTCATCGGAACAGGTCCTGAACACTGAAGCTTTCTTT. Full variable domain (missing parts from reference TRBV18 and TRBJ1-1): NAGVMQNPRHLVRRRGQEARLRCSPMKGHSHVYWYRQLPEEGLKFMVYLQKENIIDESGMPKERFSAEFPKEGPSILRIQQVVRGDSAAYFCASSSEQVLNTEAFFGQGTRLTVV.

The gene calls are TRBV6-6 and TRBJ1-2; D call uncertain. The V end lost 7 bases, the J end lost 3 bases, and 9 bases lay between the germline ends. Germline V gene data show CDR1 as MNHNY and CDR2 as SVGAGI (reference sequence). This CDR3 spans 12 amino acids. CDR3: CASTQSDYGYTF. CDR3 in DNA: TGTGCCAGCACACAGTCGGACTATGGCTACACCTTC.

The chain has TRBV14 and TRBJ2-1, with a possible D match to TRBD2 (6 bases). This CDR3 region has 18 residues. Per germline, CDR1 SGHDN and CDR2 FVKESK. Between the trimmed V and J ends, which lost 0 bases and 0 bases, there was a span of 15 bases. CDR3 sequence reads: CASSQDLAGSSSYNEQFF. The CDR3 nucleotides are TGTGCCAGCAGCCAAGATTTGGCGGGATCAAGCTCCTACAATGAGCAGTTCTTC.

CDR3: CAIKTGLAGQETQYF. CDR3 DNA sequence: TGTGCCATCAAGACTGGACTAGCGGGGCAAGAGACCCAGTACTTC. This sequence joins TRBV10-3 and TRBJ2-5; 12 bases map to TRBD2. The V gene's germline CDR1 is ENHRY and CDR2 SYGVKD. J lost 2 bases, V lost 7 bases, and 5 bases had no gene match. The CDR3 runs 15 residues.

CDR3 coding DNA: TGTGCCAGCAGCTTAATCGGCTACGAGCAGTACTTC. Its protein is CASSLIGYEQYF. This chain links TRBV7-9 with TRBJ2-7, with unresolved D. CDR1 and CDR2 from the germline V gene are SEHNR and FQNEAQ (reference sequence). Trimming shortened V by 2 bases and J by 3 bases, and 5 bases separated the two germline ends. The CDR3 totals 12 residues.

J is TRBJ2-1 and V is TRBV11-2, with 7 bases identical to TRBD2. With V trimmed by 6 bases and J by 6 bases, 5 bases remained unmatched. This CDR3 contains 13 residues. Germline V lookup: CDR1 SGHAT, CDR2 FQNNGV. The CDR3 nucleotides are TGTGCCAGCAGGGGGGGGATAACCAATGAGCAGTTCTTC. This encodes CASRGGITNEQFF.

This chain uses TRBV27 with TRBJ1-5, with 7 bases fitting TRBD1. The V segment lost 5 bases and the J segment 4 bases; nucleotides outside the gene matches: 5. Looked up from germline, CDR1 is MNHEY and CDR2 is SMNVEV (reference sequence). CDR3 length equals 14 residues. Written as DNA, the CDR3 is TGTGCCAGCAGTGCTACAGGGGCTAATCAGCCCCAGCATTTT. Translated, it gives CASSATGANQPQHF.

V gene TRBV25-1 combines with J gene TRBJ2-2, with D tentatively TRBD1 (6 bases). Trimming removed 8 bases at V and 2 bases at J, with 21 bases between. The CDR3 extends over 17 amino acids. CDR1 is MGHDK and CDR2 is SYGVNS in the germline V gene. This chain's CDR3 is CASQQWDTLSNTGELFF. The CDR3 DNA reads as TGTGCCAGCCAACAGTGGGACACCTTATCTAACACCGGGGAGCTGTTTTTT.

The chain uses TRBV28 and TRBJ2-1, with TRBD2 as a possible D gene (9 bases). The CDR3 has 17 residues. V gave up 5 bases and J gave up 6 bases, with 23 bases separating them. Germline CDR1 and CDR2: MDHEN and SYDVKM. The CDR3 region is CASSPGGASGVSNEQFF. The CDR3 bases are TGTGCCAGCAGTCCAGGGGGCGCTAGCGGGGTTTCCAATGAGCAGTTCTTC.

This rearrangement joins TRBV4-1 to TRBJ2-3; D possibly corresponds to TRBD2 (6 bases). The V and J ends lost 0 bases and 1 base respectively, with 20 bases between them. This CDR3 has 19 residues. CDR1 MGHRA and CDR2 YSYEKL come from the germline V gene. CDR3: CASSQEGGAGPSGTDTQYF. In DNA form, the CDR3 reads TGCGCCAGCAGCCAAGAGGGCGGCGCGGGACCATCGGGCACAGATACGCAGTATTTT.

This chain connects TRBV19 to TRBJ2-7, with 12 nucleotides matching TRBD1. Germline V gene sequence: CDR1 LNHDA, CDR2 SQIVND (reference sequence). The CDR3 covers 15 residues. V lost 7 bases to trimming and J lost 2 bases; unmatched junction nucleotides: 6. CDR3 protein: CASTLGQGAAYEQYF. The CDR3 DNA follows: TGTGCCAGTACCCTGGGACAGGGGGCCGCCTACGAGCAGTACTTC.

The chain employs TRBV6-1 and TRBJ1-4; the D is unclear. V was pared by 3 bases and J by 2 bases, with 10 bases between. Germline lookup yields CDR1 MNHNS and CDR2 SASEGT. This CDR3 region has 15 residues. The DNA of the CDR3 is TGTGCCAGCAGTGAGATGATGGGTACTAATGAAAAACTGTTTTTT. This encodes CASSEMMGTNEKLFF.

This chain links TRBV4-2 with TRBJ2-1, with 10 nucleotides matching TRBD2. J was trimmed by 5 bases and V by 1 base; bases with no gene match: 5. Germline V gene data show CDR1 as LGHNA and CDR2 as YNFKEQ. This CDR3 has 16 residues. The CDR3 DNA is TGTGCCAGCAGCCAAGGACCTAGCGGGGGTAACAATGAGCAGTTCTTC. Its protein product is CASSQGPSGGNNEQFF.

V and J are TRBV9 and TRBJ2-7; 7 bases are shared with TRBD1. Germline V gives CDR1 SGDLS, CDR2 YYNGEE. CDR3 length equals 15 residues. Unmatched junction bases numbered 6, after V lost 3 bases and J lost 0 bases. CDR3 protein: CASSATGDSSYEQYF. Here the CDR3 DNA reads TGTGCCAGCAGCGCCACAGGGGACAGCTCCTACGAGCAGTACTTC.

CDR3 coding DNA: TGCGCCAGCAAAGGACTAAATAGCAATCAGCCCCAGCATTTT. Translating gives CASKGLNSNQPQHF. The V and J genes are TRBV4-1 and TRBJ1-5; D is undetermined. The germline V gene has CDR1 MGHRA and CDR2 YSYEKL. V dropped 7 bases and J dropped 0 bases, with 10 bases sitting between them. This CDR3 is built from 14 residues.